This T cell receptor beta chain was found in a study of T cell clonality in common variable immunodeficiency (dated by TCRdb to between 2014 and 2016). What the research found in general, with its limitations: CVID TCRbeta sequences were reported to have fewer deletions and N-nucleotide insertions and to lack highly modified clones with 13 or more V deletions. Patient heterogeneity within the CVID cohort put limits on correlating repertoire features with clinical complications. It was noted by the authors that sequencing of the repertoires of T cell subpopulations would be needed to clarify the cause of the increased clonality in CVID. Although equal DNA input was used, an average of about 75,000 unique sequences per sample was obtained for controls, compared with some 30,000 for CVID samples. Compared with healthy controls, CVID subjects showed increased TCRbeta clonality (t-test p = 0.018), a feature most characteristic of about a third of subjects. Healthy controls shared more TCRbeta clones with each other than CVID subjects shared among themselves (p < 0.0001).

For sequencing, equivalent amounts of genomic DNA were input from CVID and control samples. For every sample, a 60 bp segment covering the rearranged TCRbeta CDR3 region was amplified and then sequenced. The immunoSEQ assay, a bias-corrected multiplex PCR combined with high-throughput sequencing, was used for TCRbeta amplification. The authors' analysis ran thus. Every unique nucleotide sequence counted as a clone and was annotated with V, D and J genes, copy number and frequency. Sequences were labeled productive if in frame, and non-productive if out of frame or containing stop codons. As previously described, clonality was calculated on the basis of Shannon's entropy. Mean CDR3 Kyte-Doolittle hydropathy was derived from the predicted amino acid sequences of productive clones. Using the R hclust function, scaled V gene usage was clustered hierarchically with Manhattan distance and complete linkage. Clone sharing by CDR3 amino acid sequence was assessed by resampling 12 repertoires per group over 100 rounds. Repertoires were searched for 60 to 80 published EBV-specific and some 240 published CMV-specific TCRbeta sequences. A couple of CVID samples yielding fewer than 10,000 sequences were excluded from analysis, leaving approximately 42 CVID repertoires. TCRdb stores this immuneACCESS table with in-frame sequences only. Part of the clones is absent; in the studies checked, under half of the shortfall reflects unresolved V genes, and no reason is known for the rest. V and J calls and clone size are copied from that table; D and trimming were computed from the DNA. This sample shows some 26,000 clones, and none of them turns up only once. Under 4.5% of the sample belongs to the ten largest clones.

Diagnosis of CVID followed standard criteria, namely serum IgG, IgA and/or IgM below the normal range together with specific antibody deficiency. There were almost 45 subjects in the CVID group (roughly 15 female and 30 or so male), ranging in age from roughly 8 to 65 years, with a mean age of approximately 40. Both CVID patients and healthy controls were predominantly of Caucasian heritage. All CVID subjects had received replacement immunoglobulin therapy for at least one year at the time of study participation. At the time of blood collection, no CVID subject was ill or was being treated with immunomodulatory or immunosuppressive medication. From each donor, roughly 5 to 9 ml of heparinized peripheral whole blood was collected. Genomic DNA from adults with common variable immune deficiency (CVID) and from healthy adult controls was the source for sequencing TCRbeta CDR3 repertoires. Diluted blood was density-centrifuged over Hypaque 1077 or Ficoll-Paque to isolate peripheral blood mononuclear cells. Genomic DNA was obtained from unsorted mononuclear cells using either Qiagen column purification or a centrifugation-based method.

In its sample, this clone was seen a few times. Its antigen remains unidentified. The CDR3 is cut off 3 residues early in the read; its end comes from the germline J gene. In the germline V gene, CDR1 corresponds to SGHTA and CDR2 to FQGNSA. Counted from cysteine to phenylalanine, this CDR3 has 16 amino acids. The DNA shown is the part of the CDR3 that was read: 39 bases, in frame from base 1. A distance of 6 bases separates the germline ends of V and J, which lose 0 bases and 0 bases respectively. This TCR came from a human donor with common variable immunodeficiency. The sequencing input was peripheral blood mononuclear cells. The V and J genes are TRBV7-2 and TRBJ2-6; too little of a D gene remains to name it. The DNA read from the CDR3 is TGTGCCAGCAGCTTAGCCCACTTCTCTGGGGCCAACGTC. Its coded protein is CASSLAHFSGANV. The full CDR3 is CASSLAHFSGANVLTF.